Sequencing of this TCR beta chain was carried out in a study of T cells after yellow fever vaccination. As concerns this clonotype: As yet, its antigen is unknown.

Regarding the study as a whole: Clones from primary vaccination mostly reappeared after the booster (approximately 95% CD4, 88% CD8).

Looked up from germline, CDR1 is KGHSH and CDR2 is LQKENI. The CDR3 loop spans 16 amino acids. V lost 4 bases to trimming and J lost 1 base, with 14 bases between them. The authors made TCR cDNA by 5'RACE template switching, adding a universal primer site and UMIs. TCRdb passed the 5' RACE reads through MiXCR, listing each CDR3 protein once. The sample lists 200,000 to 300,000 distinct CDR3 sequences, roughly 6.3% occurring once. This sequence was found in a man aged 25-45 years who received the YFV17D yellow fever vaccine. Sequences were derived from CD4+ T cells sorted from PBMCs, sampled on the day of the yellow fever booster vaccination. The chain carries TRBV18 and TRBJ1-5, with D possibly being TRBD1 (6 bases). The CDR3 DNA reads TGTGCCAGCTCACAAGGGGGACCGCCGAGCAATCAGCCCCAGCATTTT. This sequence encodes CASSQGGPPSNQPQHF. Filled out from reference TRBV18 and TRBJ1-5, the complete variable domain reads NAGVMQNPRHLVRRRGQEARLRCSPMKGHSHVYWYRQLPEEGLKFMVYLQKENIIDESGMPKERFSAEFPKEGPSILRIQQVVRGDSAAYFCASSQGGPPSNQPQHFGDGTRLSIL.